These T cell receptor beta chains were read from a single sample in a study of shared clonotypes between healthy human individuals. Profiled with immunoSEQ multiplex PCR; TCRdb holds only in-frame clones, not every one. The data contain roughly 1,500,000 clones, roughly 98.5% of them seen just once; the ten biggest clones take up approximately 0.38%. The sample comprised naive CD4+ T cells sorted from blood. The receptors come from a man in his thirties or forties in good health. Each CDR3 is given with its conserved first and last residue. Fields, in order: V gene, J gene, D gene, CDR3 protein, CDR3 DNA. The D gene is left open where the match is weak.

V: TRBV11-3; J: TRBJ2-1; D: NA; CDR3: CASSLGRGRAMSGDYNEQFF; DNA: TGTGCCAGCAGCTTAGGCAGGGGGCGCGCGATGAGCGGGGATTACAATGAGCAGTTCTTC
V: TRBV5-1; J: TRBJ2-2; D: NA; CDR3: CASSSVVAGTGELFF; DNA: TGCGCCAGCAGCTCCGTCGTGGCGGGCACCGGGGAGCTGTTTTTT
V: TRBV10-1; J: TRBJ1-3; D: TRBD1; CDR3: CATGQTAGNTIYF; DNA: TGCGCCACGGGACAGACTGCTGGAAACACCATATATTTT
V: TRBV6-5; J: TRBJ2-1; D: TRBD1; CDR3: CASSPDRGSYNEQFF; DNA: TGTGCCAGCAGCCCAGACAGGGGCTCCTACAATGAGCAGTTCTTC
V: TRBV2; J: TRBJ2-7; D: NA; CDR3: CASSESLKYF; DNA: TGTGCCAGCAGTGAAAGCTTGAAGTACTTC
V: TRBV28; J: TRBJ2-1; D: TRBD1; CDR3: CASGGKGAGYNEQFF; DNA: TGTGCCAGCGGAGGAAAGGGGGCTGGGTACAATGAGCAGTTCTTC
V: TRBV18; J: TRBJ2-1; D: NA; CDR3: CASSPDSGRYNEQFF; DNA: TGTGCCAGCTCACCAGATAGCGGAAGATACAATGAGCAGTTCTTC
V: TRBV5-1; J: TRBJ2-2; D: NA; CDR3: CASSLSGAQSGELFF; DNA: TGCGCCAGCAGCTTGTCGGGGGCCCAGAGCGGGGAGCTGTTTTTT
V: TRBV27; J: TRBJ2-2; D: NA; CDR3: CASRRVANTGELFF; DNA: TGTGCCAGCAGAAGGGTAGCGAACACCGGGGAGCTGTTTTTT
V: TRBV11-2; J: TRBJ2-2; D: NA; CDR3: CASSLLAAGELFF; DNA: TGTGCCAGCAGCTTGTTAGCCGCCGGGGAGCTGTTTTTT
V: TRBV28; J: TRBJ2-5; D: TRBD1; CDR3: CASQAGQGAIQETQYF; DNA: TGTGCCAGCCAAGCTGGACAGGGGGCCATACAAGAGACCCAGTACTTC